The 22 T cell receptor beta chains listed next were all sequenced from one sample in a study of CD8 T cells in ankylosing spondylitis (dated by TCRdb to about 2017). The research as a whole found: Blood from ankylosing spondylitis patients appeared to be characterized by a TCR beta motif composed of 7 to 9 highly homologous amino acid variants.

No cognate antigen is known for these TCRs. The library was made by 5' RACE. Reads for this sample came from an Illumina HiSeq 2500. Using fastp trimming at Q25 and MiXCR clonotype assembly, TCRdb reanalyzed the public sequencing data and kept in-frame beta chains. Every entry covers one CDR3 protein and lists the most common genes and DNA from its rows. The sample has roughly 700,000 distinct CDR3 sequences on record, around 20% of them singletons. The ten largest clones add up to approximately 18% of the sample. Sequenced input: blood, either unsorted or a sorted T cell fraction (not recorded which). Receptors originate from a male donor with ankylosing spondylitis.

This clonotype appeared a few times. The CDR3 bases are TGTGCCAGCAGCTTAGCTGGGACCTTTAACTATGGCTACACCTTC. Residues: CASSLAGTFNYGYTF. V is TRBV7-9 and J is TRBJ1-2, with D tentatively TRBD1 (5 bases). From germline, CDR1 is SEHNR and CDR2 FQNEAQ (reference sequence). The V end lost 0 bases, the J end lost 1 base, and 9 bases lay between the germline ends. The CDR3 consists of 15 residues.

The chain combines TRBV9 with TRBJ2-7, with D maybe TRBD1 (6 bases). V dropped 0 bases and J dropped 2 bases, with 12 bases sitting between them. The germline V gene has CDR1 SGDLS and CDR2 YYNGEE. The CDR3 sequence is 15 residues long. DNA for the CDR3: TGTGCCAGCAGCGTAGGTTTTGGGGACACCTACGAGCAGTACTTC. Encoded protein: CASSVGFGDTYEQYF.

The sample holds a few counts of this clonotype. The chain couples TRBV12-3 or TRBV12-4 to TRBJ1-2, with TRBD1 matching over 7 bases. This CDR3 is built from 15 residues. Trimming cost V 5 bases and J 4 bases; bases outside gene matches: 10. The CDR3 DNA reads TGTGCCAGCAGTCCAAACCCGACAGGGCCCTATGGCTACACCTTC. It is translated as CASSPNPTGPYGYTF.

Only a few counts were recorded for this clonotype. The V gene is TRBV7-9, the J gene TRBJ1-2; no firm D call. Trimming took 4 bases from V and 5 from J, leaving 17 bases between them. CDR1 SEHNR and CDR2 FQNEAQ come from the germline V gene (reference sequence). This CDR3 has 15 residues. CDR3 coding DNA: TGTGCCAGCAGCTCCGATTGGAGGATCAGTTATGGCTACACCTTC. As protein: CASSSDWRISYGYTF. The full variable domain, in which reference TRBV7-9 and TRBJ1-2 provide the parts outside the CDR3, is DTGVSQNPRHKITKRGQNVTFRCDPISEHNRLYWYRQTLGQGPEFLTYFQNEAQLEKSRLLSDRFSAERPKGSFSTLEIQRTEQGDSAMYLCASSSDWRISYGYTFGSGTRLTVV.

The rearrangement links TRBV9 to TRBJ2-2; 9 bases fit TRBD1. V trimming: 5 bases; J trimming: 6 bases; junction bases outside the gene matches: 8. This CDR3 is 15 amino acids long. The V gene's germline CDR1 is SGDLS and CDR2 YYNGEE. The CDR3 protein is CASRPGQGSAGELFF. The CDR3 region has the DNA TGTGCCAGCAGGCCGGGACAGGGAAGCGCCGGGGAGCTGTTTTTT.

In nucleotides, the CDR3 is TGTGCCAGCAGCTCCCCGGCTCAGACTAAAAATTCACCCCTCCACTTT. Translation: CASSSPAQTKNSPLHF. The rearrangement links TRBV6-1 to TRBJ1-6; no clear D. This CDR3 is built from 16 residues. Germline lookup yields CDR1 MNHNS and CDR2 SASEGT. V gave up 6 bases and J gave up 7 bases, with 19 bases separating them.

This clonotype showed up many times. This chain connects TRBV20-1 to TRBJ2-7; D unclear. There are 14 residues in the CDR3. V gave up 5 bases and J gave up 3 bases, with 17 bases separating them. Looked up from germline, CDR1 is DFQATT and CDR2 is SNEGSKA (reference sequence). CDR3 in DNA: TGCAGTGCTGCCCTTGAGACATTCCTCTACGAGCAGTACTTC. It encodes CSAALETFLYEQYF.

The V and J genes are TRBV20-1 and TRBJ2-7, with D uncertain. Germline CDR1 reads DFQATT; CDR2 reads SNEGSKA (reference sequence). Trimming cost V 0 bases and J 3 bases, with 9 bases left between them. This CDR3 is built from 13 residues. As DNA, the CDR3 is TGCAGTGCTAGAGATCGCGGAAACTACGAGCAGTACTTC. Its protein product is CSARDRGNYEQYF.

At least ten counts were recorded for this clonotype. V and J are TRBV20-1 and TRBJ1-1, with 10 positions matching TRBD1. V was clipped by 5 bases and J by 1 base; unmatched bases: 7. The CDR3 length is 15 residues. Germline CDR1 is DFQATT and CDR2 is SNEGSKA (reference sequence). The CDR3 here is CSALTGGGRNTEAFF. CDR3 DNA: TGCAGTGCTCTGACAGGGGGCGGGCGGAACACTGAAGCTTTCTTT.

This clonotype was seen a few times. The CDR3 DNA sequence: TGTGCCACCAGCAGAGAACCCCCTGGGGCCAAAAACATTCAGTACTTC. This gives the protein CATSREPPGAKNIQYF. The chain combines TRBV15 with TRBJ2-4, with no clear D. In germline, CDR1 is LNHNV, CDR2 YYDKDF (reference sequence). The V gene lost 0 bases and the J gene lost 1 base, with 10 bases spanning the gap. CDR3 length: 16 amino acids.

In this sample, this clonotype turned up a few times. CDR3 sequence reads: CASSLDPGTGDFYGYTF. The CDR3 nucleotides read TGCGCCAGCAGCTTGGACCCCGGGACAGGGGACTTCTATGGCTACACCTTC. This chain connects TRBV5-1 to TRBJ1-2; 10 bases align to TRBD1. Trimming cost V 0 bases and J 4 bases; bases outside gene matches: 9. The germline gives CDR1 SGHRS, CDR2 YFSETQ. The CDR3 runs to 17 residues.

V is TRBV20-1 and J is TRBJ2-5, with unresolved D. V lost 0 bases to trimming and J lost 4 bases, with 15 bases between them. The CDR3 totals 15 residues. Per the germline V gene, CDR1 is DFQATT and CDR2 is SNEGSKA (reference sequence). CDR3 nucleotides: TGCAGTGCTAGAGACCGGACGGTTAAGGGAGAGACCCAGTACTTC. As protein: CSARDRTVKGETQYF.

This clonotype came up a few times. The V gene is TRBV20-1, the J gene TRBJ1-2; D uncertain. V was trimmed by 1 base and J by 4 bases, leaving 13 bases between them. CDR3 length: 14 amino acids. The germline V gene has CDR1 DFQATT and CDR2 SNEGSKA (reference sequence). The CDR3: CSARALTAGYGYTF. CDR3 coding DNA: TGCAGTGCTAGAGCCCTAACAGCGGGCTATGGCTACACCTTC.

The V and J genes are TRBV18 and TRBJ1-2, with D unresolved. Germline V CDR1 and CDR2: KGHSH, LQKENI. Trimming pared 2 bases from V and 1 base from J, leaving 11 bases between. CDR3 length: 15 residues. The CDR3 coding sequence is TGTGCCAGCTCACCAGGAGCGGACCTTAACTATGGCTACACCTTC. As protein: CASSPGADLNYGYTF.

In its sample, this clonotype was seen a few times. V and J are TRBV5-1 and TRBJ2-4, with D perhaps matching TRBD2 (6 bases). V shed 0 bases and J shed 3 bases, with 13 bases lying between them. CDR1 and CDR2 (germline): SGHRS, YFSETQ. The CDR3 is 16 residues long. CDR3 region: CASSLAFGGVKNIQYF. The DNA of the CDR3 is TGCGCCAGCAGCTTGGCCTTCGGGGGTGTCAAAAACATTCAGTACTTC.

The V call is TRBV4-1, the J call TRBJ2-1; TRBD2 might be the D (5 bases). The CDR3 runs 15 residues. Trimming left V 0 bases short and J 7 bases short, with 13 bases between. Germline V lookup: CDR1 MGHRA, CDR2 YSYEKL. The CDR3 spells CASSQDRRPGNEQFF. Here the CDR3 DNA reads TGCGCCAGCAGCCAAGATCGGCGGCCGGGGAATGAGCAGTTCTTC.

This clonotype has just a few counts. V is TRBV5-6 and J is TRBJ2-1; 11 positions agree with TRBD2. With V trimmed by 0 bases and J by 9 bases, 5 bases remained unmatched. The CDR3 has 15 amino acids. CDR1 and CDR2 (germline): SGHDT, YYEEEE. The chain's CDR3 is CASSLVAGGRGEQFF. The DNA of the CDR3 is TGTGCCAGCAGCTTGGTAGCGGGGGGGCGGGGTGAGCAGTTCTTC.

The chain couples TRBV6-2 or TRBV6-3 to TRBJ2-7, with 7 bases fitting TRBD1. V was pared by 10 bases and J by 4 bases, with 13 bases of the junction left unmatched. CDR1 and CDR2 (germline): MNHEY, SVGEGT. The CDR3 spans 14 residues. The CDR3 here is CATTLQGEVYEQYF. Written as DNA, the CDR3 is TGTGCCACCACCCTTCAGGGGGAAGTATACGAGCAGTACTTC.

The chain links TRBV28 to TRBJ1-5, with TRBD1 identical over 8 bases. This CDR3 spans 15 amino acids. Germline lookup yields CDR1 MDHEN and CDR2 SYDVKM. After removal of 3 bases from V and 7 bases from J, the junction contained 8 bases not matched to a gene. The CDR3 loop is CASSLPGQGGQPQHF. CDR3 nucleotides: TGTGCCAGCAGTTTGCCCGGACAGGGAGGGCAGCCCCAGCATTTT. Full variable domain (missing parts from reference TRBV28 and TRBJ1-5): DVKVTQSSRYLVKRTGEKVFLECVQDMDHENMFWYRQDPGLGLRLIYFSYDVKMKEKGDIPEGYSVSREKKERFSLILESASTNQTSMYLCASSLPGQGGQPQHFGDGTRLSIL.

This clonotype was detected many times. This chain links TRBV5-1 with TRBJ1-6; D perhaps matches TRBD1 (5 bases). The CDR3 length is 15 residues. CDR1 and CDR2 (germline): SGHRS, YFSETQ. V shed 3 bases and J shed 7 bases, with 14 bases lying between them. CDR3 sequence (DNA): TGCGCCAGCAGCTCCGCAGGGTCGTCGAATTCACCCCTCCACTTT. Translation gives CASSSAGSSNSPLHF.

The V and J genes are TRBV6-1 and TRBJ2-3, with 9 bases lining up with TRBD1. The CDR3 consists of 15 residues. Germline trimming cut 5 bases from V and 2 bases from J; bases unmatched to any gene: 5. The germline gives CDR1 MNHNS, CDR2 SASEGT. The CDR3 reads CASSTQGAVTDTQYF. In nucleotides, the CDR3 is TGTGCCAGCAGTACACAGGGGGCGGTCACAGATACGCAGTATTTT.

The sample holds a few counts of this clonotype. The chain couples TRBV4-2 to TRBJ1-1, with no clear D. Per the germline V gene, CDR1 is LGHNA and CDR2 is YNFKEQ. This CDR3 has 15 residues. V lost 1 base, J lost 0 bases, and 9 bases lay in between. CDR3 protein: CASSQVGEMNTEAFF. The CDR3 DNA reads as TGTGCCAGCAGCCAAGTGGGAGAAATGAACACTGAAGCTTTCTTT.